This is a list of T cell receptor beta chains from one sample in a study of blood T cell repertoires in COVID-19. The table came from immunoSEQ multiplex PCR; TCRdb's copy has only in-frame clones and leaves some out. The sample contains roughly 190,000 clones, approximately 81% of which appear only once. Sequencing was carried out using peripheral blood. Receptors were obtained from a woman between 65 and 79 years old with COVID-19, enrolled during active disease. The CDR3 runs from the conserved cysteine through the conserved F or W. A D gene is named only where the DNA matches it firmly. Some rows have no size entry. The others give once, few or many, or a class for an expanded clone.

d_gene	abundance	v_gene	j_gene	CDR3aa	CDR3nt
TRBD1	-	TRBV5-4	TRBJ2-5	CASSLPGTDETQYF	TGTGCCAGCAGCTTACCCGGGACAGATGAGACCCAGTACTTC
-	-	TRBV4-2	TRBJ2-1	CASSQVFQTEYNEQFF	TGTGCCAGCAGCCAAGTCTTTCAGACGGAGTACAATGAGCAGTTCTTC
-	few	TRBV4-2	TRBJ2-2	CASSQDQGSAWRVTGELFF	TGTGCCAGCAGCCAAGATCAAGGTAGCGCCTGGAGGGTCACCGGGGAGCTGTTTTTT
TRBD2	-	TRBV3-1/TRBV3-2	TRBJ2-7	CASSPGLAVYEQYF	TGTGCCAGCAGCCCGGGACTAGCGGTTTACGAGCAGTACTTC
TRBD2	-	TRBV18	TRBJ2-1	CASSPGLAGSYNEQFF	TGTGCCAGCTCACCGGGACTAGCGGGGTCCTACAATGAGCAGTTCTTC
-	-	TRBV28	TRBJ1-6	CASGPGGKGSPLHF	TGTGCCAGCGGCCCGGGGGGTAAGGGTTCACCCCTCCACTTT
TRBD1	-	TRBV27	TRBJ1-2	CASSLNFGDRGGLDGYTF	TGTGCCAGCAGTTTAAACTTTGGGGACAGGGGGGGATTAGATGGCTACACCTTC
-	-	TRBV27	TRBJ1-4	CASSLWGKNEKLFF	TGTGCCAGCAGTTTATGGGGCAAGAATGAAAAACTGTTTTTT
-	-	TRBV14	TRBJ1-2	CASSQDYGYGYTF	TGTGCCAGCAGCCAAGATTACGGTTATGGCTACACCTTC
TRBD2	-	TRBV13	TRBJ2-3	CASSGLADGDTQYF	TGTGCCAGCAGCGGGCTAGCGGATGGAGATACGCAGTATTTT
TRBD2	-	TRBV11-2	TRBJ2-7	CASSLASGSSYEQYF	TGTGCCAGCAGCTTGGCTAGCGGGAGCTCCTACGAGCAGTACTTC
-	-	TRBV29-1	TRBJ1-1	CSCTPSGVNTEAFF	TGCAGCTGTACCCCGTCGGGGGTGAACACTGAAGCTTTCTTT
TRBD1	-	TRBV28	TRBJ1-4	CASSSGGGAEVGKLFF	TGTGCCAGCAGTTCCGGAGGGGGCGCCGAGGTTGGAAAACTGTTTTTT
-	-	TRBV7-2	TRBJ2-1	CASINRGYNEQFF	TGTGCCAGCATCAACCGGGGGTACAATGAGCAGTTCTTC
TRBD1	few	TRBV7-9	TRBJ2-7	CASSLSNRGYEQYF	TGTGCCAGCAGCTTAAGCAACAGGGGATACGAGCAGTACTTC
-	-	TRBV28	TRBJ2-7	CASSLPSGPEQYF	TGTGCCAGCAGTCTTCCTTCAGGGCCCGAGCAGTACTTC
TRBD1	-	TRBV7-2	TRBJ1-6	CASSLAPGQGASYNSPLHF	TGTGCCAGCAGCTTAGCCCCGGGACAGGGGGCATCCTATAATTCACCCCTCCACTTT
-	-	TRBV19	TRBJ2-1	CASTPGNTATEQFF	TGTGCCAGTACTCCAGGGAATACTGCTACTGAGCAGTTCTTC
-	-	TRBV4-1	TRBJ2-3	CASSQESPPAAVASDTQYF	TGCGCCAGCAGCCAAGAGTCACCACCGGCCGCGGTTGCCTCAGATACGCAGTATTTT
TRBD2	-	TRBV19	TRBJ2-3	CASFSGVLTDTQYF	TGTGCCAGTTTTAGCGGGGTACTCACAGATACGCAGTATTTT
-	-	TRBV5-1	TRBJ1-1	CASSLDGVTEAFF	TGCGCCAGCAGCTTGGACGGGGTCACTGAAGCTTTCTTT
-	-	TRBV5-6	TRBJ1-5	CASKGSRGNQPQHF	TGTGCCAGCAAAGGTTCCAGAGGGAATCAGCCCCAGCATTTT
TRBD2	-	TRBV28	TRBJ2-3	CASSPTGLAGVADTQYF	TGTGCCAGCAGTCCTACGGGACTAGCGGGAGTTGCAGATACGCAGTATTTT
-	-	TRBV15	TRBJ1-2	CATSRSRAGGYTF	TGTGCCACCAGCAGATCCAGGGCAGGTGGCTACACCTTC
-	-	TRBV2	TRBJ2-6	CASSAPQGGPPGANVLTF	TGTGCCAGCAGTGCCCCACAGGGAGGGCCCCCTGGGGCCAACGTCCTGACTTTC
TRBD2	-	TRBV5-6	TRBJ2-1	CASSLMRGDNEQFF	TGTGCCAGCAGTTTGATGCGGGGGGACAATGAGCAGTTCTTC
TRBD1	-	TRBV5-4	TRBJ2-2	CASSGPQGAGAGELFF	TGTGCCAGCAGCGGACCCCAGGGGGCAGGCGCCGGGGAGCTGTTTTTT
-	-	TRBV28	TRBJ1-3	CASSFSREDGNTIYF	TGTGCCAGCAGTTTTTCCCGCGAGGATGGAAACACCATATATTTT
-	-	TRBV2	TRBJ2-5	CASSSSWRETQYF	TGTGCCAGCAGTTCGTCCTGGAGAGAGACCCAGTACTTC
-	once	TRBV25-1	TRBJ1-1	CASSEPYPGEAFF	TGTGCCAGCAGTGAACCCTATCCCGGTGAAGCTTTCTTT
-	-	TRBV14	TRBJ1-1	CASRATGNTEAFF	TGTGCCAGCAGAGCTACAGGGAACACTGAAGCTTTCTTT
-	-	TRBV6-5	TRBJ1-6	CASNQGYNSPLHF	TGTGCCAGCAACCAGGGATATAATTCACCCCTCCACTTT
TRBD2	-	TRBV7-8	TRBJ2-7	CASSVSGSGYEQYF	TGTGCCAGCAGCGTTAGCGGGTCCGGCTACGAGCAGTACTTC
-	few	TRBV12-2	TRBJ1-1	CAGSPEAFF	TGTGCAGGGAGCCCGGAAGCTTTCTTT
-	-	TRBV30	TRBJ2-2	CAWSVRSQGELFF	TGTGCCTGGAGTGTACGATCGCAGGGGGAGCTGTTTTTT
-	-	TRBV4-1	TRBJ2-2	CASSQDMARRTGELFF	TGCGCCAGCAGCCAAGATATGGCCAGGCGCACCGGGGAGCTGTTTTTT
-	-	TRBV15	TRBJ1-2	CATSRVLGQGYGYTF	TGTGCCACCAGCAGAGTTTTGGGGCAGGGCTATGGCTACACCTTC
TRBD1	-	TRBV30	TRBJ1-3	CAWRTGYWSTIYF	TGTGCCTGGAGGACAGGGTATTGGAGCACCATATATTTT
TRBD2	-	TRBV12-3/TRBV12-4	TRBJ2-1	CASTPAGVGEQFF	TGTGCCAGCACCCCAGCGGGAGTTGGTGAGCAGTTCTTC
-	-	TRBV7-2	TRBJ2-7	CASSLDGKYEQYF	TGTGCCAGCAGCTTAGACGGTAAATACGAGCAGTACTTC
-	-	TRBV27	TRBJ2-2	CASSYKNTGELFF	TGTGCCAGCAGTTACAAGAACACCGGGGAGCTGTTTTTT
TRBD2	-	TRBV5-1	TRBJ2-2	CASSPRGGYTGELFF	TGCGCCAGCAGCCCCCGGGGGGGGTACACCGGGGAGCTGTTTTTT
TRBD2	-	TRBV5-1	TRBJ2-7	CASSLVSGTSGNYEQYF	TGCGCCAGCAGCTTGGTTAGCGGGACTAGCGGGAACTACGAGCAGTACTTC
TRBD1	-	TRBV28	TRBJ2-7	CASSATGGYFYEQYF	TGTGCCAGCAGTGCGACAGGGGGGTATTTCTACGAGCAGTACTTC
-	-	TRBV4-1	TRBJ1-1	CASSQEPGLNTEAFF	TGCGCCAGCAGCCAAGAACCCGGGTTGAACACTGAAGCTTTCTTT
-	-	TRBV6-6	TRBJ1-1	CASSRQAPRTTTEAFF	TGTGCCAGCAGTCGACAGGCCCCCCGAACAACGACTGAAGCTTTCTTT
TRBD2	-	TRBV2	TRBJ2-2	CASRREVSGELFF	TGTGCCAGCAGACGGGAGGTGAGCGGGGAGCTGTTTTTT
-	-	TRBV3-1/TRBV3-2	TRBJ2-1	CASSQSQDSYNEQFF	TGTGCCAGCAGCCAGTCACAGGACTCCTACAATGAGCAGTTCTTC
-	few	TRBV28	TRBJ1-1	CAPNVNTEAFF	TGTGCGCCTAACGTGAACACTGAAGCTTTCTTT
TRBD1	-	TRBV27	TRBJ1-4	CASSLTWTGVVEKLFF	TGTGCCAGCAGTTTAACTTGGACAGGGGTCGTAGAAAAACTGTTTTTT
-	-	TRBV6-4	TRBJ1-2	CASSVDSGSYGYTF	TGTGCCAGCAGCGTGGACAGTGGATCCTATGGCTACACCTTC
TRBD1	-	TRBV28	TRBJ1-1	CASTGTGVGNTEAFF	TGTGCCAGCACCGGGACAGGGGTGGGGAACACTGAAGCTTTCTTT
-	-	TRBV30	TRBJ2-2	CAWSTGMGVREELFF	TGTGCCTGGAGTACAGGGATGGGGGTACGAGAGGAGCTGTTTTTT
-	-	TRBV29-1	TRBJ2-3	CSVEPGPDTQYF	TGCAGCGTTGAACCAGGGCCAGATACGCAGTATTTT
TRBD1	-	TRBV7-2	TRBJ1-3	CATRTGAKANTIYF	TGTGCCACTCGCACAGGGGCAAAGGCAAACACCATATATTTT
-	few	TRBV18	TRBJ1-3	CASAVGQDNTIYF	TGTGCCAGCGCAGTTGGACAAGATAACACCATATATTTT